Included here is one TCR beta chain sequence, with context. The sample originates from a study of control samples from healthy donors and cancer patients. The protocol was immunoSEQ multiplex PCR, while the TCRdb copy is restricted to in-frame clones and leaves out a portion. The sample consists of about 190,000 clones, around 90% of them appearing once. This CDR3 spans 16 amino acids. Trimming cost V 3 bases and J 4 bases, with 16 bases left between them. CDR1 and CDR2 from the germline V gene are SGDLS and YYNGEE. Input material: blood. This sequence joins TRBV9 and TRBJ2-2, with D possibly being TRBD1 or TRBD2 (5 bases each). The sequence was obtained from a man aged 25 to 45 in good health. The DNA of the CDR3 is TGTGCCAGCAGCGATGGCCTCACGGGACCCACCGGGGAGCTGTTTTTT. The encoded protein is CASSDGLTGPTGELFF. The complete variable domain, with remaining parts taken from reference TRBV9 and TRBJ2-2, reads DSGVTQTPKHLITATGQRVTLRCSPRSGDLSVYWYQQSLDQGLQFLIQYYNGEERAKGNILERFSAQQFPDLHSELNLSSLELGDSALYFCASSDGLTGPTGELFFGEGSRLTVL.